Following are 23 T cell receptor beta chains from one sample sequenced in a study of Ad26.COV2.S vaccination and SARS-CoV-2 variants. Treatment given: roughly 19 received Ad26.COV2.S at low or high dose, single or two shots; 5 received placebo; per-sample allocation not given. Each sample was drawn 63 days after the first injection (of vaccine or placebo). Produced via immunoSEQ multiplex PCR; TCRdb's table is partial and in-frame only. The table includes about 680,000 clones, 80% to 90% detected once. The specimen was peripheral blood, collected in a trial of Ad26.COV2.S vaccine versus placebo. Receptor source: a person aged 18 to 59 who received the Ad26.COV2.S COVID-19 vaccine or a placebo.

This clone has at least ten counts. The chain has TRBV20-1 and TRBJ2-1, with D possibly matching TRBD2 (5 bases). The CDR3 sequence is 15 residues long. With 3 bases removed from V and 0 bases from J, the gap between germline ends came to 12 bases. Per germline, CDR1 DFQATT and CDR2 SNEGSKA (reference sequence). CDR3 nucleotides: TGCAGTGCTAGTCTGCGACGGGGCTCCTACAATGAGCAGTTCTTC. This gives the protein CSASLRRGSYNEQFF.

The chain carries TRBV6-5 and TRBJ2-3; the D is unclear. CDR1 is MNHEY and CDR2 is SVGAGI in the germline V gene. This CDR3 is built from 15 residues. Trimming took off 2 bases at V and 2 bases at J, with 11 bases between the two ends. In DNA, the CDR3 is TGTGCCAGCAGTTACGCTCCAGCCGCCACAGATACGCAGTATTTT. This gives the protein CASSYAPAATDTQYF.

V is TRBV4-2 and J is TRBJ2-1; D uncertain. Per the germline V gene, CDR1 is LGHNA and CDR2 is YNFKEQ. V was clipped by 0 bases and J by 1 base, with 13 bases between them. The CDR3 loop spans 17 amino acids. CDR3 residues: CASSQETLDGSYNEQFF. The DNA of the CDR3 is TGTGCCAGCAGCCAAGAAACTCTCGACGGTTCCTACAATGAGCAGTTCTTC.

The count of this clone is one. V gene TRBV7-9 combines with J gene TRBJ2-4; D is perhaps TRBD1 (6 bases). There are 15 residues in the CDR3. CDR1 and CDR2 from the germline V gene are SEHNR and FQNEAQ (reference sequence). Trimming took off 5 bases at V and 1 base at J, with 12 bases between the two ends. CDR3 region: CASSPQGSAKNIQYF. The CDR3, as DNA: TGTGCCAGCAGCCCTCAGGGGTCCGCCAAAAACATTCAGTACTTC.

CDR3 loop: CATSRGQGVSGNTIYF. The CDR3 nucleotides read TGTGCCACCAGCAGAGGACAGGGTGTCTCTGGAAACACCATATATTTT. The chain uses TRBV15 and TRBJ1-3; 7 bases match TRBD1. The germline V gene encodes CDR1 LNHNV and CDR2 YYDKDF (reference sequence). The CDR3 loop spans 16 amino acids. The ends lost 1 base at V and 0 bases at J; junction bases unmatched: 3. Drawing the rest from reference TRBV15 and TRBJ1-3, the complete variable domain is DAMVIQNPRYQVTQFGKPVTLSCSQTLNHNVMYWYQQKSSQAPKLLFHYYDKDFNNEADTPDNFQSRRPNTSFCFLDIRSPGLGDTAMYLCATSRGQGVSGNTIYFGEGSWLTVV.

This rearrangement joins TRBV2 to TRBJ1-2; TRBD1 might be the D (5 bases). Germline V CDR1 and CDR2: SNHLY, FYNNEI. The CDR3 loop spans 13 amino acids. V was shortened by 6 bases and J by 5 bases, with 13 bases between the two germline ends. This chain's CDR3 is CASRPLGGYGYTF. The DNA for the CDR3 is TGTGCCAGCAGGCCGTTGGGGGGGTATGGCTACACCTTC.

This clone was recorded at least ten times. The rearrangement joins TRBV5-6 to TRBJ2-1; D unresolved. The germline gives CDR1 SGHDT, CDR2 YYEEEE. Trimming stripped 4 bases from V and 4 bases from J, with 12 bases between. The CDR3 consists of 14 residues. DNA of the CDR3: TGTGCCAGCAGCCGATTTCGGCGGTACAATGAGCAGTTCTTC. This codes for CASSRFRRYNEQFF.

This chain joins TRBV9 and TRBJ2-5; 8 bases align to TRBD2. V was clipped by 0 bases and J by 5 bases; unmatched bases: 3. The CDR3 covers 14 residues. Germline lookup yields CDR1 SGDLS and CDR2 YYNGEE. The CDR3 loop is CASSVGLASETQYF. Written as DNA, the CDR3 is TGTGCCAGCAGCGTAGGACTAGCGAGTGAGACCCAGTACTTC. The entire variable domain, with the rest obtained from reference TRBV9 and TRBJ2-5, is as follows: DSGVTQTPKHLITATGQRVTLRCSPRSGDLSVYWYQQSLDQGLQFLIQYYNGEERAKGNILERFSAQQFPDLHSELNLSSLELGDSALYFCASSVGLASETQYFGPGTRLLVL.

The genes are TRBV7-6 and TRBJ2-7; D may be TRBD2 (6 bases). The V end lost 1 base, the J end lost 3 bases, and 13 bases lay between the germline ends. The CDR3 contains 15 residues. Germline CDR1 and CDR2: SGHVS and FNYEAQ. The CDR3 sequence is CASSLGPSAVYEQYF. CDR3 DNA sequence: TGTGCCAGCAGCTTAGGCCCTAGCGCCGTCTACGAGCAGTACTTC.

The chain couples TRBV14 to TRBJ1-2; the D gene is possibly TRBD1 (6 bases). Germline V lookup: CDR1 SGHDN, CDR2 FVKESK. The V and J ends lost 4 bases and 8 bases respectively, with 17 bases between them. This CDR3 contains 14 residues. This chain's CDR3 is CASSPWTDVRGYTF. CDR3 DNA sequence: TGTGCCAGCAGCCCCTGGACAGACGTTCGGGGCTACACCTTC.

This clone was found once. The rearrangement joins TRBV5-6 to TRBJ2-1; the D gene is possibly TRBD1 (6 bases). CDR1 is SGHDT and CDR2 is YYEEEE in the germline V gene. V lost 4 bases and J 1 base, leaving 9 bases between the germline ends. CDR3 size: 14 residues. This chain's CDR3 is CASSLGQSYNEQFF. The CDR3 DNA reads TGTGCCAGCAGCCTAGGACAGTCCTACAATGAGCAGTTCTTC. Supplemented by reference TRBV5-6 and TRBJ2-1, the full variable domain reads DAGVTQSPTHLIKTRGQQVTLRCSPKSGHDTVSWYQQALGQGPQFIFQYYEEEERQRGNFPDRFSGHQFPNYSSELNVNALLLGDSALYLCASSLGQSYNEQFFGPGTRLTVL.

V is TRBV3-1 (or the pseudogene TRBV3-2) and J is TRBJ2-4; possible D gene TRBD1, 7 bases. CDR1 and CDR2 (germline): LGHDT, YNNKEL (reference sequence). V was trimmed by 3 bases and J by 2 bases, leaving 14 bases between them. This CDR3 has 16 residues. The CDR3: CASSQPPGGSKNIQYF. DNA for the CDR3: TGTGCCAGCAGCCAGCCTCCAGGGGGGTCCAAAAACATTCAGTACTTC.

The chain couples TRBV27 to TRBJ2-2; TRBD2 aligns across 11 bases. This CDR3 contains 19 residues. Germline V lookup: CDR1 MNHEY, CDR2 SMNVEV (reference sequence). V was pared by 4 bases and J by 0 bases, with 10 bases of the junction left unmatched. The CDR3 nucleotides read TGTGCCAGCAGTTCACGCTCATTAGCGGGAGGGGCGAACACCGGGGAGCTGTTTTTT. It translates to CASSSRSLAGGANTGELFF.

The CDR3 nucleotides are TGTGCCAGCAGAGGGACAGAAAATCAGCCCCAGCATTTT. Translating it yields CASRGTENQPQHF. The chain employs TRBV12-3 or TRBV12-4 and TRBJ1-5, with TRBD1 identical over 7 bases. The V and J ends lost 6 bases and 4 bases, in that order; junction bases with no gene match: 3. CDR3 length: 13 amino acids.

For the CDR3, the DNA is TGTGCCAGCAGCCAAGATCTGGTAGCGGGAGGGCCCACAGATACGCAGTATTTT. Translating it yields CASSQDLVAGGPTDTQYF. V and J are TRBV4-2 and TRBJ2-3; 11 bases line up with TRBD2. Germline CDR1 LGHNA, CDR2 YNFKEQ. The CDR3 is 18 amino acids. The J segment lost 2 bases and the V segment lost 0 bases, leaving 7 bases of the junction unmatched.

This chain joins TRBV7-3 and TRBJ2-1, with TRBD2 matching over 13 bases. Unmatched junction bases numbered 9, after V lost 4 bases and J lost 9 bases. CDR1 is SGHTA, CDR2 FQGTGA, per germline. The CDR3 spans 16 residues. CDR3 in amino acids: CASSSRTSGGGGEQFF. DNA for the CDR3: TGTGCCAGCAGCTCCCGGACTAGCGGGGGAGGTGGTGAGCAGTTCTTC. Supplemented by reference TRBV7-3 and TRBJ2-1, the full variable domain reads GAGVSQTPSNKVTEKGKYVELRCDPISGHTALYWYRQSLGQGPEFLIYFQGTGAADDSGLPNDRFFAVRPEGSVSTLKIQRTERGDSAVYLCASSSRTSGGGGEQFFGPGTRLTVL.

This clone occurred once. This chain uses TRBV29-1 with TRBJ1-2; D perhaps matches TRBD1 (5 bases). The V end lost 7 bases, the J end lost 0 bases, and 12 bases lay between the germline ends. The germline gives CDR1 SQVTM, CDR2 ANQGSEA. The CDR3 has 13 amino acids. The CDR3 sequence is CSASGGANYGYTF. The CDR3 DNA sequence: TGCAGCGCCTCGGGGGGAGCTAACTATGGCTACACCTTC.

V is TRBV4-3 and J is TRBJ1-6; 9 bases fit TRBD1. The V and J ends lost 2 bases and 16 bases, in that order; junction bases with no gene match: 12. The CDR3 covers 15 residues. Germline V gives CDR1 LGHNA, CDR2 YSLEER. CDR3 in amino acids: CASSQTTGGGGPLHF. CDR3 coding DNA: TGCGCCAGCAGCCAAACCACAGGGGGCGGGGGACCTCTCCACTTT.

The rearrangement joins TRBV29-1 to TRBJ2-3, with D perhaps matching TRBD1 (5 bases). This CDR3 region has 14 residues. Germline V gene lookup returns CDR1 SQVTM and CDR2 ANQGSEA. With 4 bases removed from V and 0 bases from J, the gap between germline ends came to 11 bases. The CDR3 sequence is CSVALDTSTDTQYF. CDR3 DNA sequence: TGCAGCGTTGCCCTGGACACGAGCACAGATACGCAGTATTTT.

As for this clone: Other DNA sequences in this sample translate to the same CDR3. V gene TRBV15 combines with J gene TRBJ1-6, with D hard to call. The CDR3 runs 13 residues. The V end was cut by 1 base, the J end by 9 bases, with 7 bases between. The germline gives CDR1 LNHNV, CDR2 YYDKDF (reference sequence). The CDR3 loop reads CATSRGRGSPLHF. The CDR3 DNA follows: TGTGCCACCAGCAGAGGTAGAGGTTCACCCCTCCACTTT.

This chain links TRBV5-6 with TRBJ2-1; TRBD2 matches at 12 bases. CDR3 length equals 13 residues. The junction had 2 bases not matched to a gene; V was cut back by 3 bases and J by 10 bases. Germline lookup yields CDR1 SGHDT and CDR2 YYEEEE. In DNA, the CDR3 is TGTGCCAGCAGCTGGGGGACTAGCGGGGAGCAGTTCTTC. Translated, it gives CASSWGTSGEQFF. The entire variable domain, with the rest obtained from reference TRBV5-6 and TRBJ2-1, is as follows: DAGVTQSPTHLIKTRGQQVTLRCSPKSGHDTVSWYQQALGQGPQFIFQYYEEEERQRGNFPDRFSGHQFPNYSSELNVNALLLGDSALYLCASSWGTSGEQFFGPGTRLTVL.

J is TRBJ1-1 and V is TRBV27; the D gene is possibly TRBD1 (5 bases). The germline V gene encodes CDR1 MNHEY and CDR2 SMNVEV (reference sequence). The length of the CDR3 is 12 residues. V was trimmed by 6 bases and J by 1 base, leaving 6 bases between them. As DNA, the CDR3 is TGTGCCAGCAGGACAGAGAACACTGAAGCTTTCTTT. Its protein product is CASRTENTEAFF.

This clone has just a few counts. The V and J genes are TRBV10-3 and TRBJ1-5, with 7 bases that match TRBD1. CDR1 is ENHRY and CDR2 is SYGVKD in the germline V gene. The V segment lost 2 bases and the J segment 5 bases; nucleotides outside the gene matches: 3. This CDR3 has 14 residues. The DNA for the CDR3 is TGTGCCATCAGTGAGGGGACAGCGGATCAGCCCCAGCATTTT. Translating gives CAISEGTADQPQHF.